The entry below gives a single T cell receptor beta chain sequence along with its context. What it binds is not known. This sample stems from a study of T cells after yellow fever vaccination. In the study overall: Fractions low in cell number were prepared with SMART-Seq v4 Ultra Low Input. Broader study findings: Across the CD4 and CD8 compartments, a small share of clonotypes was present in both. Reappearing after the booster were most of the clones from primary vaccination (roughly 95% CD4, 85% to 90% CD8).

The germline CDR1 and CDR2 sequences are SGHRS and YFSETQ. Trimming took 0 bases from V and 4 from J, leaving 16 bases between them. This CDR3 has 16 amino acids. MiXCR, applied by TCRdb to the 5' RACE reads, yields one record per CDR3 protein. The sample has almost 600,000 distinct CDR3 sequences, roughly 14% seen once. This receptor was taken from a man aged 25 to 45 who received the YFV17D yellow fever vaccine. The specimen comprised PBMCs, sampled on the day of the yellow fever booster vaccination. The chain is built from TRBV5-1 and TRBJ1-2, with D tentatively TRBD1 (6 bases). CDR3 bases: TGCGCCAGCAGCTTGGCCTCCCCGGGACATAGCTATGGCTACACCTTC. Amino acids: CASSLASPGHSYGYTF.